These 31 T cell receptor beta chains share one sample of origin, sequenced in a study of cytomegalovirus exposure and HLA in healthy donors. The assay was immunoSEQ multiplex PCR, and TCRdb's table has in-frame clones only and misses some. The table records approximately 110,000 clones, about 88% of them present only once. Input material: PBMCs. Source of these receptors: a woman under 30 in good health and CMV-seropositive.

This clone was detected once. The V gene is TRBV27, the J gene TRBJ2-7; 9 nucleotides match TRBD1. After removal of 5 bases from V and 1 base from J, the junction contained 6 bases not matched to a gene. This CDR3 is built from 15 residues. Looked up from germline, CDR1 is MNHEY and CDR2 is SMNVEV (reference sequence). As DNA, the CDR3 is TGTGCCAGCAGTGGGGGACAGGGTCGTTCCTACGAGCAGTACTTC. It codes for CASSGGQGRSYEQYF.

As regards this clone: In the same sample, other DNA sequences code for this CDR3. The chain links TRBV6-5 to TRBJ1-5; TRBD1 might be the D (5 bases). The germline V gene has CDR1 MNHEY and CDR2 SVGAGI. The CDR3 extends over 13 amino acids. The V end was cut by 3 bases, the J end by 4 bases, with 7 bases between. The DNA for the CDR3 is TGTGCCAGCAGTTATCAGGGAAATCAGCCCCAGCATTTT. This codes for CASSYQGNQPQHF.

V gene TRBV7-9 combines with J gene TRBJ2-7, with 8 bases lining up with TRBD1. Germline-derived CDR1 and CDR2 are SEHNR and FQNEAQ (reference sequence). After removal of 3 bases from V and 0 bases from J, the junction contained 7 bases not matched to a gene. The CDR3 is 16 residues long. In DNA form, the CDR3 reads TGTGCCAGCAGCTTGGGGGGACAGGCGAGCTCCTACGAGCAGTACTTC. This sequence encodes CASSLGGQASSYEQYF. Drawing the rest from reference TRBV7-9 and TRBJ2-7, the complete variable domain is DTGVSQNPRHKITKRGQNVTFRCDPISEHNRLYWYRQTLGQGPEFLTYFQNEAQLEKSRLLSDRFSAERPKGSFSTLEIQRTEQGDSAMYLCASSLGGQASSYEQYFGPGTRLTVT.

The chain has TRBV21-1 and TRBJ1-2; whether TRBD1, the table's D call, matches the DNA was not checked. TRBV21-1 is reported as a pseudogene. This CDR3 has 15 amino acids. The CDR3: CASSFRTEANYGYTF. In DNA form, the CDR3 reads TGTGCCAGCAGCTTTCGGACAGAAGCTAACTATGGCTACACCTTC.

The J gene is TRBJ2-7, the V gene TRBV7-9; tentatively, D is TRBD2 (6 bases). V dropped 3 bases and J dropped 5 bases, with 17 bases sitting between them. Looked up from germline, CDR1 is SEHNR and CDR2 is FQNEAQ (reference sequence). The CDR3 contains 15 residues. The CDR3 region has the DNA TGTGCCAGCAGCTTCTTCGGGAGCCCCACCCACGAGCAGTACTTC. This sequence encodes CASSFFGSPTHEQYF.

V usage is TRBV7-9 and J usage is TRBJ1-4, with D possibly TRBD1 on 6 matching bases. This CDR3 has 14 residues. The V gene's germline CDR1 is SEHNR and CDR2 FQNEAQ (reference sequence). The V and J ends lost 3 bases and 4 bases respectively, with 9 bases between them. This chain's CDR3 is CASSFGQINEKLFF. The DNA of the CDR3 is TGTGCCAGCAGCTTCGGACAGATTAATGAAAAACTGTTTTTT.

The CDR3 coding sequence is TGTGCCAGCAGCCAGGGCGGGATGGGGAACACTGAAGCTTTCTTT. This codes for CASSQGGMGNTEAFF. The genes are TRBV11-2 and TRBJ1-1; D might be TRBD1 (5 bases). Trimming took 5 bases from V and 1 from J, leaving 14 bases between them. Germline assignment: CDR1 SGHAT and CDR2 FQNNGV. CDR3 length: 15 amino acids.

The rearrangement links TRBV27 to TRBJ2-7; a weak D match, TRBD2 (5 bases). CDR1 is MNHEY, CDR2 SMNVEV, per germline (reference sequence). V gave up 0 bases and J gave up 2 bases, with 14 bases separating them. This CDR3 contains 16 residues. CDR3 region: CASSLSARLGAYEQYF. The CDR3, as DNA: TGTGCCAGCAGTTTATCTGCCAGGCTGGGAGCCTACGAGCAGTACTTC.

The rearrangement uses TRBV5-4 and TRBJ2-3, with TRBD2 identical over 16 bases. The CDR3 sequence is 20 residues long. V trimming: 0 bases; J trimming: 5 bases; junction bases outside the gene matches: 12. Germline-derived CDR1 and CDR2 are SGHNT and YYREEE (reference sequence). CDR3 protein: CASSLEGTSGRAAWVDTQYF. CDR3 bases: TGTGCCAGCAGCTTGGAAGGGACTAGCGGGAGGGCCGCTTGGGTAGATACGCAGTATTTT.

V is TRBV9 and J is TRBJ2-3; D unclear. Germline assignment: CDR1 SGDLS and CDR2 YYNGEE. There are 15 residues in the CDR3. V was pared by 4 bases and J by 2 bases, with 14 bases between. The CDR3 protein is CASSLRLEYTDTQYF. The CDR3 DNA reads TGTGCCAGCAGCCTCAGACTCGAATACACAGATACGCAGTATTTT.

The chain couples TRBV7-8 to TRBJ1-2; TRBD1 agrees at 9 bases. J was trimmed by 7 bases and V by 3 bases; bases with no gene match: 9. Looked up from germline, CDR1 is SGHVS and CDR2 is FQNEAQ. The CDR3 sequence is 15 residues long. The CDR3 here is CASSFLPTGGGGYTF. DNA for the CDR3: TGTGCCAGCAGCTTCTTACCTACAGGGGGCGGTGGCTACACCTTC.

The chain is built from TRBV5-4 and TRBJ2-4; 10 bases are a match to TRBD1. Germline trimming cut 3 bases from V and 4 bases from J; bases unmatched to any gene: 7. The germline V gene has CDR1 SGHNT and CDR2 YYREEE (reference sequence). The CDR3 covers 16 residues. CDR3 sequence: CASSSGTGVEKNIQYF. CDR3 bases: TGTGCCAGCAGCTCCGGGACAGGGGTGGAGAAAAACATTCAGTACTTC.

V is TRBV6-5 and J is TRBJ2-3, with D perhaps TRBD2 (7 bases). Per germline, CDR1 MNHEY and CDR2 SVGAGI. V lost 4 bases and J lost 0, with 11 bases in between. CDR3 length: 15 amino acids. Written as DNA, the CDR3 is TGTGCCAGCAGTTCCCGCGGGGGCAGCACAGATACGCAGTATTTT. Translating gives CASSSRGGSTDTQYF.

This rearrangement joins TRBV4-1 to TRBJ2-3, with 9 bases fitting TRBD2. The germline V gene encodes CDR1 MGHRA and CDR2 YSYEKL. This CDR3 has 15 residues. Unmatched junction bases numbered 6, after V lost 0 bases and J lost 8 bases. The CDR3 bases are TGCGCCAGCAGCCAAGAGCTAGCGGGGACGAGTACGCAGTATTTT. It encodes CASSQELAGTSTQYF.

This sequence joins TRBV4-2 and TRBJ2-3; D uncertain. V was clipped by 0 bases and J by 4 bases, with 11 bases between them. This CDR3 has 15 amino acids. Per the germline V gene, CDR1 is LGHNA and CDR2 is YNFKEQ. The CDR3 DNA follows: TGTGCCAGCAGCCAAGAATCGCCTCGCGCAGATACGCAGTATTTT. Encoded protein: CASSQESPRADTQYF.

The CDR3 bases are TGTGCTAGTGGTTTGGGACCGGACAGTAAAGAGACCCAGTACTTC. It codes for CASGLGPDSKETQYF. This rearrangement joins TRBV12-5 to TRBJ2-5, with D maybe TRBD1 (6 bases). This CDR3 is built from 15 residues. Germline CDR1 reads LGHNT; CDR2 reads FRNRAP. Trimming stripped 1 base from V and 3 bases from J, with 12 bases between.

This chain links TRBV4-2 with TRBJ2-3; 9 bases are a match to TRBD2. With V trimmed by 0 bases and J by 4 bases, 20 bases remained unmatched. The length of the CDR3 is 21 residues. Germline CDR1 reads LGHNA; CDR2 reads YNFKEQ. The CDR3, as DNA: TGTGCCAGCAGCCAAGAACGGCGAGCGGGGGGTCAAACCGGGATAGCAGATACGCAGTATTTT. Its translation: CASSQERRAGGQTGIADTQYF.

The chain employs TRBV2 and TRBJ2-3; 14 nucleotides align to TRBD2. Trimming at V came to 5 bases and at J to 4 bases, leaving 11 bases not matched to a gene. Looked up from germline, CDR1 is SNHLY and CDR2 is FYNNEI. CDR3 length: 18 residues. The CDR3 region has the DNA TGTGCCAGCAGTCAGGGGACCGGGACTAGCGGGGGATCAGATACGCAGTATTTT. The encoded protein is CASSQGTGTSGGSDTQYF. Filled out from reference TRBV2 and TRBJ2-3, the complete variable domain reads EPEVTQTPSHQVTQMGQEVILRCVPISNHLYFYWYRQILGQKVEFLVSFYNNEISEKSEIFDDQFSVERPDGSNFTLKIRSTKLEDSAMYFCASSQGTGTSGGSDTQYFGPGTRLTVL.

Written as DNA, the CDR3 is TGTGCCAGCACCACCACAGGGGGCGCGGCTGGGGCCAACGTCCTGACTTTC. As protein: CASTTTGGAAGANVLTF. The V gene is TRBV7-9, the J gene TRBJ2-6, with 9 bases matching TRBD1. After removal of 7 bases from V and 2 bases from J, the junction contained 9 bases not matched to a gene. This CDR3 spans 17 amino acids. The germline V gene has CDR1 SEHNR and CDR2 FQNEAQ (reference sequence).

The rearrangement joins TRBV5-1 to TRBJ1-1; D call uncertain. Germline V CDR1 and CDR2: SGHRS, YFSETQ. The CDR3 covers 14 residues. V shed 6 bases and J shed 1 base, with 13 bases lying between them. The CDR3 is CASMEGAGNTEAFF. As DNA, the CDR3 is TGCGCCAGCATGGAGGGAGCCGGGAACACTGAAGCTTTCTTT.

This chain joins TRBV4-1 and TRBJ2-7, with D perhaps TRBD2 (6 bases). The CDR3 totals 14 residues. The germline gives CDR1 MGHRA, CDR2 YSYEKL. Between the trimmed V and J ends, which lost 1 base and 5 bases, there was a span of 12 bases. CDR3 loop: CASSQVSRRDEQYF. CDR3 DNA: TGCGCCAGCAGCCAAGTGTCCAGGAGGGACGAGCAGTACTTC.

This clone was found once. The chain couples TRBV5-6 to TRBJ2-1, with 14 bases fitting TRBD2. The CDR3 loop spans 15 amino acids. Losses at the gene ends were 3 bases for V and 4 bases for J; bases not matched to a gene: 0. Germline loops: CDR1 SGHDT, CDR2 YYEEEE. The CDR3 region has the DNA TGTGCCAGCAGCTGGACTAGCGGGGGGTACAATGAGCAGTTCTTC. As protein: CASSWTSGGYNEQFF.

The CDR3 sequence: CASSTGVEPYNEQFF. The CDR3 DNA sequence: TGTGCCAGCAGCACAGGGGTGGAGCCCTACAATGAGCAGTTCTTC. The chain combines TRBV7-8 with TRBJ2-1; 7 nucleotides agree with TRBD1. CDR3 size: 15 residues. Looked up from germline, CDR1 is SGHVS and CDR2 is FQNEAQ. The V gene end was trimmed by 5 bases and the J gene end by 2 bases; junction bases not matched to a gene: 6.

J is TRBJ1-2 and V is TRBV2; 7 bases match TRBD1. CDR1 is SNHLY, CDR2 FYNNEI, per germline. The CDR3 covers 16 residues. V dropped 5 bases and J dropped 10; count of bases not matched to a gene: 19. The CDR3: CASSLTGEIGASAYTF. The DNA for the CDR3 is TGTGCCAGCAGTCTTACAGGGGAAATTGGGGCGTCGGCCTACACCTTC.

The rearrangement joins TRBV2 to TRBJ2-7; no reliable D call. The germline V and J ends were trimmed by 4 bases and 5 bases, with 15 bases remaining between them. Germline V gene data show CDR1 as SNHLY and CDR2 as FYNNEI. This CDR3 comprises 14 residues. This CDR3 reads CASSGPGYRHEQYF. The CDR3 DNA sequence: TGTGCCAGCAGTGGTCCCGGGTATCGACACGAGCAGTACTTC. The full variable domain, its missing parts supplied by reference TRBV2 and TRBJ2-7, is EPEVTQTPSHQVTQMGQEVILRCVPISNHLYFYWYRQILGQKVEFLVSFYNNEISEKSEIFDDQFSVERPDGSNFTLKIRSTKLEDSAMYFCASSGPGYRHEQYFGPGTRLTVT.

CDR3 sequence: CSAKTGVGTDTQYF. The CDR3 region has the DNA TGCAGCGCAAAAACAGGGGTGGGCACAGATACGCAGTATTTT. The chain links TRBV29-1 to TRBJ2-3; TRBD1 aligns across 7 bases. Unmatched junction bases numbered 8, after V lost 7 bases and J lost 1 base. The CDR3 is 14 amino acids. Germline V lookup: CDR1 SQVTM, CDR2 ANQGSEA.

The V call is TRBV12-2, the J call TRBJ1-4; the tabulated D call, TRBD1, remains unverified against the DNA. TRBV12-2 is reported as a pseudogene. The CDR3 runs to 15 residues. The DNA of the CDR3 is TGTGCAAGTCGCGAGATAGACAGATATTTAGAAAAACTGTTTTTT. Translating it yields CASREIDRYLEKLFF.

V and J are TRBV28 and TRBJ2-2; 10 positions agree with TRBD2. This CDR3 region has 23 residues. V lost 4 bases, J lost 1 base, and 24 bases stayed unmatched. Per germline, CDR1 MDHEN and CDR2 SYDVKM. CDR3 protein: CASSWPLAGGTFSSRENTGELFF. The CDR3 coding sequence is TGTGCCAGCAGTTGGCCTTTAGCGGGGGGTACCTTCAGCTCACGTGAGAACACCGGGGAGCTGTTTTTT.

This sequence joins TRBV9 and TRBJ1-5; a possible D gene is TRBD1 (5 bases). Germline-derived CDR1 and CDR2 are SGDLS and YYNGEE. The CDR3 is 15 residues long. V lost 0 bases to trimming and J lost 4 bases, with 11 bases between them. Here the CDR3 reads CASSVGGTTNQPQHF. CDR3 sequence (DNA): TGTGCCAGCAGCGTAGGCGGGACGACTAATCAGCCCCAGCATTTT.

J is TRBJ2-2 and V is TRBV5-8, with 9 bases lining up with TRBD2. The CDR3 contains 16 residues. Per germline, CDR1 SGHTS and CDR2 YDEGEE. After removal of 6 bases from V and 4 bases from J, the junction contained 10 bases not matched to a gene. CDR3: CASTPIQREATGELFF. In DNA, the CDR3 is TGTGCCAGCACCCCAATCCAGCGGGAGGCCACCGGGGAGCTGTTTTTT. Variable domain in full (rest from reference TRBV5-8 and TRBJ2-2): EAGVTQSPTHLIKTRGQQATLRCSPISGHTSVYWYQQALGLGLQFLLWYDEGEERNRGNFPPRFSGRQFPNYSSELNVNALELEDSALYLCASTPIQREATGELFFGEGSRLTVL.

The J gene is TRBJ1-2, the V gene TRBV28; D unclear. Germline CDR1 and CDR2: MDHEN and SYDVKM. The CDR3 covers 12 residues. V lost 5 bases and J lost 13, with 17 bases in between. The CDR3 here is CASSPPFRLSTF. The CDR3 region has the DNA TGTGCCAGCAGTCCCCCGTTCCGTTTATCCACCTTC.